The source of this T cell receptor beta chain is a study of neurological immune-mediated disorders. Study results and caveats: Across subjects, expanded clones had no CDR3 amino acid sequences in common, pointing to private repertoires in all groups. HTLV-1-associated myelopathy showed the most TCR clonal expansion; multiple sclerosis the least, below healthy controls.

At least ten counts were recorded for this clonotype. Its antigen is as yet unknown. The cDNA was generated through 5'RACE incorporating 10-nucleotide random UMIs. TCRdb recomputed calls from the 5' RACE reads with MiXCR, one row per CDR3 protein. The data contain approximately 82,000 distinct CDR3 sequences, 11% to 15% of them singletons. Germline values: CDR1 SGHRS, CDR2 YFSETQ. V lost 6 bases to trimming and J lost 3 bases, with 12 bases between them. The CDR3 spans 13 residues. This sequence joins TRBV5-1 and TRBJ1-2; no definite D call. This TCR was sampled from a woman in her fifties or sixties in good health. Sequencing was done on a sample of PBMCs. In DNA form, the CDR3 reads TGCGCCAGCACCCCTGACACGGACTATGGCTACACCTTC. Translation gives CASTPDTDYGYTF.